The clone carrying this T cell receptor beta chain was seen ten or more times. Its antigen is not known. This specimen belongs to a study of CD8 T cells in ankylosing spondylitis. TCRdb fed the 5' RACE reads into MiXCR, producing one record per CDR3 protein. The sample yields fewer than 25,000 distinct CDR3 sequences, over 10% seen once. Findings of the study overall: Fewer than 10 highly homologous variants made up a TCR beta motif that seemed to typify ankylosing spondylitis blood. Both synovial fluid and blood in reactive arthritis had previously been reported to carry some motif variants. Disease-linked clones proved CD8+ and comparatively uncommon in peripheral blood.

The clonotype comes from a male donor with ankylosing spondylitis or in good health (not recorded which). The sequenced sample consisted of blood.

CDR3 protein: CSASLGGGNQPQHF. The CDR3 coding sequence is TGCAGTGCTAGCCTAGGAGGCGGCAATCAGCCCCAGCATTTT. The chain joins TRBV20-1 to TRBJ1-5; no firm D call. CDR3 length: 14 amino acids. Trimming left V 3 bases short and J 2 bases short, with 11 bases between. CDR1 and CDR2 from the germline V gene are DFQATT and SNEGSKA (reference sequence).